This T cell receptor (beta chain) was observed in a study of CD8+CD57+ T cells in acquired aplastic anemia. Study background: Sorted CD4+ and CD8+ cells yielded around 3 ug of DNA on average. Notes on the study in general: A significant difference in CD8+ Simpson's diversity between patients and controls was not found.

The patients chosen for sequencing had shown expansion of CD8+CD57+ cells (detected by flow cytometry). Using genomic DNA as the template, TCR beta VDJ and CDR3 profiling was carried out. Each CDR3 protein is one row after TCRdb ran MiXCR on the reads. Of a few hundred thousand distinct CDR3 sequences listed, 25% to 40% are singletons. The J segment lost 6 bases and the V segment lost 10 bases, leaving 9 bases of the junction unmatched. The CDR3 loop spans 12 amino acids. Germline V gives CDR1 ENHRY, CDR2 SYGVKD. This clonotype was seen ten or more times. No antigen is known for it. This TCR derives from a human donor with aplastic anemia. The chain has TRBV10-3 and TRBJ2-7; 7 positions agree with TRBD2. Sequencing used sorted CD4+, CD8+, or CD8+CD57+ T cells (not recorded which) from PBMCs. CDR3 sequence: CASRSGLGEQYF. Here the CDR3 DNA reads TGTGCCAGCAGATCTGGACTAGGCGAGCAGTACTTC.